These 20 T cell receptor beta chains originate from one sample sequenced in a study of early T cells in non-severe SARS-CoV-2 infection. One entry per CDR3 protein, called by TCRdb with MiXCR from the 5' RACE reads. The table includes some 77,000 distinct CDR3 sequences, roughly 12% detected once. Sequencing was performed on whole blood, taken at baseline. The receptors shown here come from an adult who was a healthcare worker with PCR-confirmed SARS-CoV-2 infection or an uninfected control (not recorded which). The donor label of this sample is uncertain.

This clonotype was seen ten or more times. This chain joins TRBV3-1 and TRBJ2-6; D unclear. Germline CDR1 and CDR2: LGHDT and YNNKEL (reference sequence). This CDR3 has 13 amino acids. Trimming removed 4 bases from V and 0 bases from J, with 1 base in between. Here the CDR3 reads CASSPSGANVLTF. CDR3 sequence (DNA): TGTGCCAGCAGCCCCTCTGGGGCCAACGTCCTGACTTTC.

This clonotype was detected ten times or more. The chain recombines TRBV7-6 with TRBJ2-3; D is possibly TRBD2 (5 bases). CDR1 is SGHVS, CDR2 FNYEAQ, per germline. CDR3 length: 14 residues. V dropped 4 bases and J dropped 4 bases, with 12 bases sitting between them. CDR3 coding DNA: TGTGCCAGCAGCTCTAGCACTGCTCCAGATACGCAGTATTTT. As protein: CASSSSTAPDTQYF.

This sequence joins TRBV20-1 and TRBJ2-1, with TRBD2 matching 12 bases. The CDR3 covers 13 residues. After removal of 4 bases from V and 8 bases from J, the junction contained 3 bases not matched to a gene. In germline, CDR1 is DFQATT, CDR2 SNEGSKA (reference sequence). As DNA, the CDR3 is TGCAGTGCTAATCCTAGCGGGAGGGATGAGCAGTTCTTC. Translating it yields CSANPSGRDEQFF.

The J gene is TRBJ2-1, the V gene TRBV28, with a possible D match to TRBD2 (6 bases). V gave up 6 bases and J gave up 8 bases, with 14 bases separating them. The germline V gene encodes CDR1 MDHEN and CDR2 SYDVKM. The CDR3 spans 13 residues. DNA for the CDR3: TGTGCCAGCAGGACGACTAGGGGCTATGAGCAGTTCTTC. Amino acid sequence: CASRTTRGYEQFF.

The V call is TRBV20-1, the J call TRBJ1-3, with 7 bases identical to TRBD1. CDR1 is DFQATT and CDR2 is SNEGSKA in the germline V gene (reference sequence). V was pared by 3 bases and J by 2 bases, with 10 bases of the junction left unmatched. The CDR3 spans 16 residues. The CDR3 region has the DNA TGCAGTGCTAGGGGATTACAGGGGAAAACTGGAAACACCATATATTTT. Encoded protein: CSARGLQGKTGNTIYF.

There are a few counts of this clonotype. V and J are TRBV27 and TRBJ1-5; D is possibly TRBD1 (5 bases). Trimming took off 5 bases at V and 1 base at J, with 9 bases between the two ends. The CDR3 has 14 amino acids. Germline V gives CDR1 MNHEY, CDR2 SMNVEV (reference sequence). The CDR3 DNA follows: TGTGCCAGCAGTCCGGGACTGAGCAATCAGCCCCAGCATTTT. This gives the protein CASSPGLSNQPQHF.

J is TRBJ2-2 and V is TRBV18, with a weak D call TRBD1 (5 bases). The germline V gene encodes CDR1 KGHSH and CDR2 LQKENI. V was pared by 2 bases and J by 6 bases, with 19 bases between. The CDR3 totals 17 residues. DNA of the CDR3: TGTGCCAGCTCACCAATCGACAGTCGAACGAGTCCCGGGGAGCTGTTTTTT. This translates into CASSPIDSRTSPGELFF.

The V and J genes are TRBV5-4 and TRBJ2-7; D is ambiguous. This CDR3 is built from 12 residues. V lost 4 bases and J 5 bases, leaving 10 bases between the germline ends. Per germline, CDR1 SGHNT and CDR2 YYREEE (reference sequence). In nucleotides, the CDR3 is TGTGCCAGCAGCCCCGGACCGCACGAGCAGTACTTC. Translated: CASSPGPHEQYF. Variable domain in full (rest from reference TRBV5-4 and TRBJ2-7): ETGVTQSPTHLIKTRGQQVTLRCSSQSGHNTVSWYQQALGQGPQFIFQYYREEENGRGNFPPRFSGLQFPNYSSELNVNALELDDSALYLCASSPGPHEQYFGPGTRLTVT.

This clonotype was seen at least ten times. The rearrangement links TRBV12-3 or TRBV12-4 to TRBJ2-7; 7 positions agree with TRBD2. The CDR3 has 15 amino acids. V lost 7 bases to trimming and J lost 6 bases; unmatched junction nucleotides: 15. Written as DNA, the CDR3 is TGTGCCAGCATTAATATCAAGCGGGGTCCTCGCGAGCAGTACTTC. The encoded protein is CASINIKRGPREQYF.

This clonotype was seen repeatedly, ten times or more. The chain employs TRBV12-3 or TRBV12-4 and TRBJ2-7; 9 bases fit TRBD1. The V segment lost 2 bases and the J segment 3 bases; nucleotides outside the gene matches: 2. This CDR3 has 14 amino acids. The CDR3 bases are TGTGCCAGCAGTTTACAGACAGGGGGCTACGAGCAGTACTTC. Amino acids: CASSLQTGGYEQYF.

This clonotype was seen many times. This chain links TRBV2 with TRBJ2-2; the D is unclear. The V and J ends lost 6 bases and 1 base respectively, with 9 bases between them. The CDR3 has 14 residues. CDR1 and CDR2 from the germline V gene are SNHLY and FYNNEI. The CDR3 bases are TGTGCCAGCAGGGGTCAGCTGAACACCGGGGAGCTGTTTTTT. The encoded protein is CASRGQLNTGELFF.

This clonotype has only a few counts. The gene calls are TRBV12-3 or TRBV12-4 and TRBJ2-7; D is unresolved. The V end lost 7 bases, the J end lost 3 bases, and 16 bases lay between the germline ends. There are 14 residues in the CDR3. As DNA, the CDR3 is TGTGCCAGCACGTATAGGGCCAGACACTACGAGCAGTACTTC. It is translated as CASTYRARHYEQYF.

The rearrangement links TRBV6-5 to TRBJ2-1; TRBD2 agrees at 10 bases. V shed 2 bases, J shed 2 bases, and the junction held 3 bases outside the gene matches. From germline, CDR1 is MNHEY and CDR2 SVGAGI. The CDR3 spans 16 residues. This chain's CDR3 is CASSYQSGGAYNEQFF. The CDR3 nucleotides read TGTGCCAGCAGTTACCAGAGCGGGGGGGCCTACAATGAGCAGTTCTTC.

This clonotype was seen more than once but under ten times. This chain joins TRBV29-1 and TRBJ1-3; tentatively, D is TRBD1 (5 bases). CDR3 size: 17 residues. Germline V gene lookup returns CDR1 SQVTM and CDR2 ANQGSEA. Trimming removed 7 bases from V and 2 bases from J, with 24 bases in between. This chain's CDR3 is CSAQGGRQVLPGNTIYF. The CDR3 DNA is TGCAGCGCCCAGGGCGGGCGACAAGTACTGCCTGGAAACACCATATATTTT.

V gene TRBV7-3 combines with J gene TRBJ2-6; 7 positions match TRBD2. The CDR3 has 16 amino acids. Germline CDR1 SGHTA, CDR2 FQGTGA. With V trimmed by 5 bases and J by 1 base, 5 bases remained unmatched. The CDR3 DNA reads as TGTGCCAGCAGCCGCCGACTAGCTTCTGGGGCCAACGTCCTGACTTTC. Translated: CASSRRLASGANVLTF.

The chain joins TRBV29-1 to TRBJ1-3; TRBD1 is a possible D gene (6 bases). Germline V gene lookup returns CDR1 SQVTM and CDR2 ANQGSEA. V was shortened by 6 bases and J by 3 bases, with 9 bases between the two germline ends. The CDR3 is 12 amino acids. This chain's CDR3 is CSVQGLGNTIYF. The CDR3 DNA is TGCAGCGTCCAGGGGCTTGGAAACACCATATATTTT.

This clonotype has a handful of counts. The chain joins TRBV19 to TRBJ2-1; possible D gene TRBD2, 5 bases. Germline-derived CDR1 and CDR2 are LNHDA and SQIVND (reference sequence). This CDR3 spans 13 amino acids. Trimming removed 6 bases from V and 10 bases from J, with 16 bases in between. In DNA, the CDR3 is TGTGCCAGTAGGGGTCTAGCTGTAAACGAGCAGTTCTTC. Translating it yields CASRGLAVNEQFF.

In this sample, this clonotype turned up many times. The chain combines TRBV5-1 with TRBJ1-2; D gene ambiguous. The ends were cut back, 0 bases at V and 0 bases at J, with 3 bases in the middle. This CDR3 is built from 13 residues. CDR1 and CDR2 from the germline V gene are SGHRS and YFSETQ. The DNA for the CDR3 is TGCGCCAGCAGCTTGGACACTAACTATGGCTACACCTTC. Its translation: CASSLDTNYGYTF.

In this sample, this clonotype turned up many times. CDR3 sequence (DNA): TGTGCCAGCAGCCCCTCCCCACTAGCCTACGAGCAGTACTTC. This gives the protein CASSPSPLAYEQYF. The V call is TRBV6-2 or TRBV6-3, the J call TRBJ2-7; possibly TRBD2 for D (5 bases). Germline assignment: CDR1 MNHEY and CDR2 SVGEGT. V gave up 6 bases and J gave up 2 bases, with 14 bases separating them. This CDR3 contains 14 residues.

J is TRBJ2-3 and V is TRBV5-1, with TRBD2 matching 9 bases. This CDR3 has 15 amino acids. V shed 4 bases, J shed 1 base, and the junction held 4 bases outside the gene matches. In germline, CDR1 is SGHRS, CDR2 YFSETQ. This CDR3 reads CASSPGLARTDTQYF. As DNA, the CDR3 is TGCGCCAGCAGCCCCGGACTAGCGCGCACAGATACGCAGTATTTT.